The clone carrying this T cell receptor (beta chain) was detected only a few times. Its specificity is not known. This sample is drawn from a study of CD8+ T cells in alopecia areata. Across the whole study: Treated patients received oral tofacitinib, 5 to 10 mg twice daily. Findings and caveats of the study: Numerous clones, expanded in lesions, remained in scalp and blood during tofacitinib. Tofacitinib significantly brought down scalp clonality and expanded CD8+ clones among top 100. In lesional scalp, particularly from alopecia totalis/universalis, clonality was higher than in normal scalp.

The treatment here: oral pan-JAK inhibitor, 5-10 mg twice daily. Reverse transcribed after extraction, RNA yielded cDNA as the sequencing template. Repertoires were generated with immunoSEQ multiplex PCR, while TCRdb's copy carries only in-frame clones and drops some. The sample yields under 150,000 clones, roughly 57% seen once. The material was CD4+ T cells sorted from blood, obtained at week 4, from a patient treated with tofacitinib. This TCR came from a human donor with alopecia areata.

This CDR3 reads CASSPDGYEQYF. CDR3 DNA: TGTGCCAGCAGCCCGGACGGCTACGAGCAGTACTTC. The chain is built from TRBV5-6 and TRBJ2-7, with D unclear. Germline CDR1 reads SGHDT; CDR2 reads YYEEEE. The CDR3 sequence is 12 residues long. The germline V and J ends were trimmed by 4 bases and 3 bases, with 8 bases remaining between them.